Presented here are 32 T cell receptor beta chains from one specimen sequenced in a study of untreated major depressive disorder. Generated by immunoSEQ multiplex PCR, the TCRdb table keeps only in-frame clones and is missing some. The sample has around 20,000 clones; roughly 93% are singletons. The sequencing sample was made of CD4+ T cells from PBMCs. These receptor sequences come from a man aged 25-40 years in good health.

The chain carries TRBV5-1 and TRBJ2-1, with 8 bases aligning to TRBD2. The CDR3 is made up of 16 amino acids. Trimming took 4 bases from V and 7 from J; bases not matched to a gene: 13. Germline CDR1 reads SGHRS; CDR2 reads YFSETQ. Here the CDR3 reads CASSLLAGFVKNEQFF. CDR3 DNA sequence: TGCGCCAGCAGCCTGTTAGCGGGATTCGTAAAGAATGAGCAGTTCTTC.

The chain links TRBV5-1 to TRBJ2-3; TRBD2 aligns across 7 bases. CDR1 and CDR2 from the germline V gene are SGHRS and YFSETQ. The J segment lost 4 bases and the V segment lost 1 base, leaving 6 bases of the junction unmatched. The CDR3 runs 15 residues. CDR3 loop: CASSLSVRGADTQYF. The CDR3 bases are TGCGCCAGCAGCTTGTCAGTTCGGGGGGCAGATACGCAGTATTTT.

The V call is TRBV19, the J call TRBJ2-2; maybe TRBD1 (5 bases). Looked up from germline, CDR1 is LNHDA and CDR2 is SQIVND (reference sequence). V was shortened by 6 bases and J by 7 bases, with 15 bases between the two germline ends. CDR3 length: 14 amino acids. CDR3 in amino acids: CASRAPGYNGELFF. CDR3 bases: TGTGCCAGTAGGGCCCCAGGGTATAACGGGGAGCTGTTTTTT.

This rearrangement joins TRBV25-1 to TRBJ2-6; the D is unclear. The V gene's germline CDR1 is MGHDK and CDR2 SYGVNS. Trimming shortened V by 5 bases and J by 2 bases, and 4 bases separated the two germline ends. The CDR3 contains 13 residues. The CDR3 protein is CASSPPGANVLTF. The CDR3 nucleotides are TGTGCCAGCAGTCCCCCTGGGGCCAACGTCCTGACTTTC.

V and J are TRBV19 and TRBJ2-3; tentatively, D is TRBD2 (5 bases). The CDR3 consists of 15 residues. Germline CDR1 is LNHDA and CDR2 is SQIVND (reference sequence). V lost 3 bases to trimming and J lost 4 bases, with 14 bases between them. CDR3 coding DNA: TGTGCCAGTAGTATGGGCGGAGGCGGTTCAGATACGCAGTATTTT. This sequence encodes CASSMGGGGSDTQYF.

This chain joins TRBV7-8 and TRBJ2-5, with 15 bases identical to TRBD2. Germline CDR1 reads SGHVS; CDR2 reads FQNEAQ. J was trimmed by 5 bases and V by 0 bases; bases with no gene match: 7. This CDR3 is 18 amino acids long. CDR3 bases: TGTGCCAGCAGCTTAGCGGGACTAGCGGGAGGTCCAGGGGAGACCCAGTACTTC. Protein sequence: CASSLAGLAGGPGETQYF.

The CDR3 DNA follows: TGTGCCAGCAGTGATAAGGCAGGGGCCGGGGAGCTGTTTTTT. It translates to CASSDKAGAGELFF. This chain uses TRBV25-1 with TRBJ2-2; possible D gene TRBD1, 6 bases. Germline-derived CDR1 and CDR2 are MGHDK and SYGVNS. V lost 3 bases and J 6 bases, leaving 11 bases between the germline ends. The CDR3 sequence is 14 residues long.

The V gene is TRBV5-4, the J gene TRBJ2-3, with D possibly matching TRBD1 (5 bases). The CDR3 consists of 14 residues. The germline gives CDR1 SGHNT, CDR2 YYREEE (reference sequence). V was clipped by 4 bases and J by 6 bases, with 15 bases between them. The chain's CDR3 is CASSLDNAGDTQYF. The CDR3 DNA reads as TGTGCCAGCAGCCTGGACAACGCCGGCGATACGCAGTATTTT.

V gene TRBV5-5 combines with J gene TRBJ2-7; TRBD1 aligns across 7 bases. The CDR3 is 14 residues long. The J segment lost 2 bases and the V segment lost 1 base, leaving 3 bases of the junction unmatched. Germline lookup yields CDR1 SGHKS and CDR2 YYEKEE (reference sequence). The CDR3 bases are TGTGCCAGCAGCTTGACAGGGGTTACCTACGAGCAGTACTTC. Translating gives CASSLTGVTYEQYF.

The CDR3 nucleotides are TGTGCCAGCACCTCCACCAAGAACACTGAAGCTTTCTTT. Its protein is CASTSTKNTEAFF. The chain joins TRBV6-5 to TRBJ1-1; D is uncertain. V was trimmed by 7 bases and J by 1 base, leaving 10 bases between them. This CDR3 region has 13 residues. Germline assignment: CDR1 MNHEY and CDR2 SVGAGI.

This clone was seen only a few times. J is TRBJ1-5 and V is TRBV2; tentatively, D is TRBD1 (5 bases). The CDR3 has 16 amino acids. V was pared by 1 base and J by 0 bases, with 10 bases between. Germline-derived CDR1 and CDR2 are SNHLY and FYNNEI. This CDR3 reads CASSEVGGYSNQPQHF. As DNA, the CDR3 is TGTGCCAGCAGTGAAGTGGGGGGATATAGCAATCAGCCCCAGCATTTT. The entire variable domain, with the rest obtained from reference TRBV2 and TRBJ1-5, is as follows: EPEVTQTPSHQVTQMGQEVILRCVPISNHLYFYWYRQILGQKVEFLVSFYNNEISEKSEIFDDQFSVERPDGSNFTLKIRSTKLEDSAMYFCASSEVGGYSNQPQHFGDGTRLSIL.

This clone was recorded only once. The chain joins TRBV7-2 to TRBJ1-5; D is unresolved. Looked up from germline, CDR1 is SGHTA and CDR2 is FQGNSA. There are 15 residues in the CDR3. V was cut by 1 base and J by 1 base, with 8 bases left in between. This CDR3 is CASSLETTSNQPQHF. CDR3 in DNA: TGTGCCAGCAGCTTAGAGACTACCAGCAATCAGCCCCAGCATTTT.

The V and J genes are TRBV18 and TRBJ1-1, with D hard to call. CDR3 size: 16 residues. Germline-derived CDR1 and CDR2 are KGHSH and LQKENI. V was pared by 1 base and J by 3 bases, with 15 bases between. CDR3 sequence reads: CASSPQASGVYTEAFF. The CDR3 DNA reads TGTGCCAGCTCACCACAAGCGAGCGGAGTATACACTGAAGCTTTCTTT.

V and J are TRBV7-2 and TRBJ1-5; no firm D call. The CDR3 runs to 15 residues. From germline, CDR1 is SGHTA and CDR2 FQGNSA. V shed 5 bases and J shed 6 bases, with 17 bases lying between them. The CDR3 reads CASSLFAGLGQPQHF. CDR3 DNA sequence: TGTGCCAGCAGCCTGTTTGCGGGATTAGGTCAGCCCCAGCATTTT.

This rearrangement joins TRBV5-6 to TRBJ2-7; 9 bases match TRBD1. Germline CDR1 reads SGHDT; CDR2 reads YYEEEE. This CDR3 spans 16 amino acids. The V segment lost 4 bases and the J segment 5 bases; nucleotides outside the gene matches: 13. CDR3 DNA: TGTGCCAGCAGCACCCCCGGGACAGGGAAGGCACACGAGCAGTACTTC. Amino acids: CASSTPGTGKAHEQYF.

The chain combines TRBV5-4 with TRBJ2-1, with TRBD2 identical over 10 bases. V was clipped by 0 bases and J by 6 bases; unmatched bases: 3. The germline V gene encodes CDR1 SGHNT and CDR2 YYREEE (reference sequence). This CDR3 has 15 amino acids. CDR3 in DNA: TGTGCCAGCAGCTTGGGGCTAGCGGGAGTCAATGAGCAGTTCTTC. Translation: CASSLGLAGVNEQFF.

This clone has just one count. CDR3 residues: CASSQGRQGRKDQPQHF. The CDR3 DNA reads as TGCGCCAGCAGCCAAGGACGACAGGGGAGGAAGGATCAGCCCCAGCATTTT. V and J are TRBV4-1 and TRBJ1-5; 8 bases are shared with TRBD1. This CDR3 has 17 amino acids. The ends lost 1 base at V and 5 bases at J; junction bases unmatched: 10. CDR1 MGHRA and CDR2 YSYEKL come from the germline V gene.

V and J are TRBV4-1 and TRBJ1-2, with D perhaps TRBD1 (5 bases). This CDR3 comprises 16 residues. Germline V lookup: CDR1 MGHRA, CDR2 YSYEKL. Trimming shortened V by 0 bases and J by 5 bases, and 16 bases separated the two germline ends. CDR3 sequence (DNA): TGCGCCAGCAGCCAAGATTCTCGCTCCGGGGGGTATGGCTACACCTTC. Residues: CASSQDSRSGGYGYTF.

J is TRBJ1-3 and V is TRBV5-1; the D gene is possibly TRBD1 (5 bases). The CDR3 extends over 15 amino acids. Germline lookup yields CDR1 SGHRS and CDR2 YFSETQ. V lost 0 bases and J 2 bases, leaving 9 bases between the germline ends. The CDR3 bases are TGCGCCAGCAGCTTGGTCTTGGGGCCTGGAAACACCATATATTTT. Translating gives CASSLVLGPGNTIYF.

This sequence joins TRBV6-5 and TRBJ1-1; the D gene is possibly TRBD1 (5 bases). V was trimmed by 0 bases and J by 1 base, leaving 12 bases between them. Looked up from germline, CDR1 is MNHEY and CDR2 is SVGAGI. This CDR3 has 16 residues. CDR3 residues: CASSYSISRENTEAFF. The CDR3, as DNA: TGTGCCAGCAGTTACTCGATATCCAGGGAGAACACTGAAGCTTTCTTT.

The CDR3 nucleotides are TGTGCCAGCACCAAGAAGGGCTCGACCTACGAGCAGTACTTC. As protein: CASTKKGSTYEQYF. The chain employs TRBV5-4 and TRBJ2-7; D gene unclear. This CDR3 has 14 residues. Germline V gene data show CDR1 as SGHNT and CDR2 as YYREEE (reference sequence). V was clipped by 6 bases and J by 2 bases, with 15 bases between them. Full variable domain (missing parts from reference TRBV5-4 and TRBJ2-7): ETGVTQSPTHLIKTRGQQVTLRCSSQSGHNTVSWYQQALGQGPQFIFQYYREEENGRGNFPPRFSGLQFPNYSSELNVNALELDDSALYLCASTKKGSTYEQYFGPGTRLTVT.

This clone was observed a few times. The J gene is TRBJ2-1, the V gene TRBV27; 10 nucleotides match TRBD2. This CDR3 region has 15 residues. With V trimmed by 10 bases and J by 8 bases, 14 bases remained unmatched. The germline gives CDR1 MNHEY, CDR2 SMNVEV (reference sequence). The CDR3 nucleotides read TGTGCCACCTCGGAAGCGGGAGGGCCCGGGTATGAGCAGTTCTTC. Protein product: CATSEAGGPGYEQFF.

The CDR3: CASVSNRAQPQHF. CDR3 in DNA: TGTGCCAGCGTAAGCAACAGGGCTCAGCCCCAGCATTTT. This chain uses TRBV2 with TRBJ1-5; D perhaps matches TRBD1 (6 bases). The CDR3 is made up of 13 amino acids. V was pared by 8 bases and J by 6 bases, with 14 bases between. CDR1 SNHLY and CDR2 FYNNEI come from the germline V gene. The full variable domain, with the rest looked up from reference TRBV2 and TRBJ1-5, is EPEVTQTPSHQVTQMGQEVILRCVPISNHLYFYWYRQILGQKVEFLVSFYNNEISEKSEIFDDQFSVERPDGSNFTLKIRSTKLEDSAMYFCASVSNRAQPQHFGDGTRLSIL.

The gene calls are TRBV4-2 and TRBJ1-1; 8 bases align to TRBD1. In germline, CDR1 is LGHNA, CDR2 YNFKEQ. J was trimmed by 4 bases and V by 4 bases; bases with no gene match: 8. The CDR3 consists of 15 residues. CDR3 nucleotides: TGTGCCAGCAGCCCCGACCTAACAGGGGGCACTGAAGCTTTCTTT. Residues: CASSPDLTGGTEAFF.

The genes are TRBV11-2 and TRBJ2-7; TRBD2 might be the D (6 bases). V was clipped by 1 base and J by 2 bases, with 12 bases between them. The germline V gene encodes CDR1 SGHAT and CDR2 FQNNGV. The CDR3 is 15 amino acids. CDR3 DNA: TGTGCCAGCAGCTTAGTTCGGGACTCAGCCTACGAGCAGTACTTC. It specifies CASSLVRDSAYEQYF.

The rearrangement links TRBV4-3 to TRBJ1-5, with D possibly being TRBD1 (5 bases). CDR3 length: 13 amino acids. From germline, CDR1 is LGHNA and CDR2 YSLEER. The V end lost 2 bases, the J end lost 6 bases, and 8 bases lay between the germline ends. DNA of the CDR3: TGCGCCAGCAGCCAATTTAGGGGTCAGCCCCAGCATTTT. It is translated as CASSQFRGQPQHF.

The CDR3: CASSHGQTPSGANVLTF. The CDR3 bases are TGTGCCAGCAGCCACGGACAGACCCCCTCTGGGGCCAACGTCCTGACTTTC. This chain links TRBV5-8 with TRBJ2-6, with a possible D match to TRBD1 (6 bases). The CDR3 spans 17 residues. The V gene's germline CDR1 is SGHTS and CDR2 YDEGEE. Trimming removed 4 bases at V and 0 bases at J, with 14 bases between.

The chain is built from TRBV10-2 and TRBJ2-7; no clear D gene. Germline loops: CDR1 WSHSY, CDR2 SAAADI. The CDR3 has 15 amino acids. V was cut by 3 bases and J by 2 bases, with 14 bases left in between. The CDR3 sequence: CASSDPTVVPYEQYF. For the CDR3, the DNA is TGCGCCAGCAGTGACCCGACCGTGGTTCCCTACGAGCAGTACTTC.

The gene calls are TRBV2 and TRBJ1-4, with D perhaps matching TRBD1 (5 bases). V was trimmed by 11 bases and J by 6 bases, leaving 10 bases between them. This CDR3 is built from 11 residues. The germline V gene encodes CDR1 SNHLY and CDR2 FYNNEI. The CDR3 DNA reads TGTGCCTGGGGGTCCGATGAAAAACTGTTTTTT. Its protein is CAWGSDEKLFF.

This chain uses TRBV4-3 with TRBJ2-7; D remains ambiguous. V dropped 0 bases and J dropped 2 bases, with 8 bases sitting between them. The CDR3 runs 14 residues. Looked up from germline, CDR1 is LGHNA and CDR2 is YSLEER. CDR3 bases: TGCGCCAGCAGCCAAGAATTGAGGACCTACGAGCAGTACTTC. It yields the protein CASSQELRTYEQYF.

This clone was seen once. V and J are TRBV4-3 and TRBJ2-5; weak D call: TRBD1 (6 bases). Germline loops: CDR1 LGHNA, CDR2 YSLEER. CDR3 length equals 16 residues. Trimming cost V 4 bases and J 3 bases, with 18 bases left between them. The DNA of the CDR3 is TGCGCCAGCAGCCCCCGGGGTAACAGGGTCGAAGAGACCCAGTACTTC. It specifies CASSPRGNRVEETQYF.

This clone was found once. The chain combines TRBV25-1 with TRBJ1-4; no firm D call. Trimming took 2 bases from V and 6 from J, leaving 7 bases between them. The CDR3 runs to 13 residues. Germline assignment: CDR1 MGHDK and CDR2 SYGVNS. The CDR3 coding sequence is TGTGCCAGCAGTGAAGGGAGTCATGAAAAACTGTTTTTT. Encoded protein: CASSEGSHEKLFF.